Reported below is one T cell receptor (beta chain). Its antigen remains unidentified. Per-base quality was not reported, and no clone a single base away is much larger than it. TCRbeta CDR3 regions were amplified from genomic DNA by means of the immunoSEQ Assay, a bias-controlled multiplex PCR. Turning to the authors' computational methods: Nucleated cell counts per sample were estimated from amplification of reference gene primers within the assay. Sequence reads were collapsed and filtered to measure the absolute abundance of every unique TCRbeta CDR3 rearrangement. For each sample, productive Simpson clonality was calculated as the square root of Simpson's diversity index across productive rearrangements. The clones in this table, taken by TCRdb from immuneACCESS, are in-frame only. Not every clone is retained; where verified, under half of the shortfall comes from an unresolved V gene, and the cause of the rest is unknown. V and J calls and clone size follow that table, whereas D and trimming were derived from the DNA. The sample table contains over 150,000 clones; only one count was recorded for roughly 88% of them. 15% to 20% of the sample lies in the top ten.

This sample was taken from a study of blood T cell repertoires in COVID-19 (dated by TCRdb to 2019 to 2021). With regard to the full study: Collaborator samples came from the United States, Italy and Spain and covered acute and convalescent phases of COVID-19. The prospective study material was composed of cDNA or gDNA derived from T cells, B-cell-depleted T cells, or PBMCs. The dataset comprised deeply sampled blood TCRbeta repertoires from subjects exposed to, actively infected with, or recovered from COVID-19. A freely available public database, intended as a resource for researchers studying the immune response to SARS-CoV-2, is where the repertoires were released. Samples were obtained from the ongoing ImmuneRACE study (first 160 participants) and from 1,000 to 1,500 subjects provided by 6 global collaborators. Sample metadata almost always included a de-identified subject ID, COVID-19 status, age in years and sex. HLA class I and class II types, where available, came from metadata supplied by the sample provider rather than from assay-based typing. Here is what the overall study found, with its caveats: Clinical and demographic metadata were provided uncurated, with the amount varying by source and participant.

Reading from cysteine to phenylalanine, the CDR3 counts 14 amino acids. CDR3 DNA is the only sequence kept; it has 42 bases, read in frame from the first base. CDR1 is given as SGHDT and CDR2 as YYEEEE, both from the germline V gene. Between the V and J ends, shortened by 1 base and 2 bases respectively, the junction contains 7 bases. One collaborating source in Seattle enrolled patients while the patients were actively infected and followed the patients over time throughout the course of disease. The collaborating institutions used their own protocols to collect whole blood in K2EDTA tubes. Collaborator samples were shipped for TCRbeta analysis as frozen whole blood, isolated PBMCs, or DNA extracted from either sample type.

The chain employs TRBV5-6 and TRBJ1-5, with no D gene named confidently. Source material: peripheral blood. This clonotype was sampled from a man between 50 and 59 years old with COVID-19, enrolled during active disease. The base sequence is TGTGCCAGCAGCTTGATGCAGGGCAATCAGCCCCAGCATTTT. It encodes CASSLMQGNQPQHF.